The rows below give T cell receptor beta chains drawn from one sample of a study of T-cell reconstitution after alpha-beta-depleted transplantation in children. TCRdb processed the PCR reads anew with MiXCR; each CDR3 protein has one entry. This table holds 610,000 or so distinct CDR3 sequences, 25% to 30% found once. This sample comprised PBMCs, obtained before TCRalphabeta/CD19-depleted stem cell transplant. The receptor source for this set is a boy under two years old with Wiskott-Aldrich syndrome, due to receive a stem cell transplant. The CDR3 runs from the conserved cysteine through the conserved F or W. The order of the fields is J gene, V gene, D gene, clone size, CDR3 DNA, CDR3 protein. A D gene is named only where the DNA matches it firmly. The size field is filled for only some rows; it gives once, few, many or a size class.

J gene: TRBJ2-1
V gene: TRBV5-5
D gene: .
clone size: many
CDR3 DNA: TGTGCCAGCAGCTTGGTGACAAACAATGAGCAGTTCTTC
CDR3 protein: CASSLVTNNEQFF

J gene: TRBJ2-1
V gene: TRBV7-8
D gene: TRBD2
clone size: .
CDR3 DNA: TGTGCCAGCAGCTTAGGAACAGCGGGAGGGCCCGATGAGCAGTTCTTC
CDR3 protein: CASSLGTAGGPDEQFF

J gene: TRBJ2-7
V gene: TRBV6-5
D gene: TRBD2
clone size: .
CDR3 DNA: TGTGCCAGCAGGTTAGGGACTAGCGAGTGGAGCTCCTACGAGCAGTACTTC
CDR3 protein: CASRLGTSEWSSYEQYF

J gene: TRBJ2-1
V gene: TRBV9
D gene: TRBD2
clone size: .
CDR3 DNA: TGTGCCAGCAGCGTAGTAGTGGGAGGGTTAAATAATGAGCAGTTCTTC
CDR3 protein: CASSVVVGGLNNEQFF

J gene: TRBJ2-7
V gene: TRBV28
D gene: TRBD1
clone size: few
CDR3 DNA: TGTGCCAGCAGCATACAAACAGGGGGAGACCCCTACGAGCAGTACTTC
CDR3 protein: CASSIQTGGDPYEQYF

J gene: TRBJ2-7
V gene: TRBV3-1
D gene: TRBD2
clone size: .
CDR3 DNA: TGTGCCAGCAGCCAACAACTAGCGGGAGTATACGAGCAGTACTTC
CDR3 protein: CASSQQLAGVYEQYF

J gene: TRBJ2-7
V gene: TRBV11-1
D gene: TRBD2
clone size: .
CDR3 DNA: TGTGCCAGCAGCTCGGGACTAGCGGGAGCCCGTTACTACGAGCAGTACTTC
CDR3 protein: CASSSGLAGARYYEQYF

J gene: TRBJ2-2
V gene: TRBV10-2
D gene: .
clone size: few
CDR3 DNA: TGCGCCAGCAGTGATTTCGCTAACGGGGAGCTGTTTTTT
CDR3 protein: CASSDFANGELFF

J gene: TRBJ2-1
V gene: TRBV5-1
D gene: TRBD2
clone size: .
CDR3 DNA: TGCGCCAGCAGCTTCCGGACTAGCGGGAGCATTGAGCAGTTCTTC
CDR3 protein: CASSFRTSGSIEQFF

J gene: TRBJ2-5
V gene: TRBV7-9
D gene: .
clone size: .
CDR3 DNA: TGTGCCAGCAGCCCGCGGCCCGGGAGAGCCCAAGAGACCCAGTACTTC
CDR3 protein: CASSPRPGRAQETQYF

J gene: TRBJ2-1
V gene: TRBV24-1
D gene: .
clone size: .
CDR3 DNA: TGTGCCACCAGTGCCCCTGGGATTGTAGTTTGGAATGAGCAGTTCTTC
CDR3 protein: CATSAPGIVVWNEQFF

J gene: TRBJ2-1
V gene: TRBV5-1
D gene: TRBD2
clone size: .
CDR3 DNA: TGCGCCAGCAGCTTGGTAGCGGGCCTCTCCTACAATGAGCAGTTCTTC
CDR3 protein: CASSLVAGLSYNEQFF

J gene: TRBJ2-1
V gene: TRBV6-2/TRBV6-3
D gene: TRBD2
clone size: .
CDR3 DNA: TGTGCCAGCAGTTACCCGCGGGAGGTGTACAGCAATGAGCAGTTCTTC
CDR3 protein: CASSYPREVYSNEQFF

J gene: TRBJ2-7
V gene: TRBV28
D gene: TRBD1
clone size: .
CDR3 DNA: TGTGCCAGCAGTGAGGGACAGGGCCACGAGCAGTACTTC
CDR3 protein: CASSEGQGHEQYF

J gene: TRBJ2-1
V gene: TRBV7-9
D gene: .
clone size: .
CDR3 DNA: TGTGCCAGCAGCTTAGATATCGGGCAGGGGAAGGATGAGCAGTTCTTC
CDR3 protein: CASSLDIGQGKDEQFF

J gene: TRBJ2-1
V gene: TRBV24-1
D gene: .
clone size: few
CDR3 DNA: TGTGCCACCAGTGACCCCACCGGGAGCCAATACAATGAGCAGTTCTTC
CDR3 protein: CATSDPTGSQYNEQFF

J gene: TRBJ2-1
V gene: TRBV5-1
D gene: TRBD2
clone size: .
CDR3 DNA: TGCGCCAGCAGCTTGGGAGGCGGGAGGGCCTCCTACAATGAGCAGTTCTTC
CDR3 protein: CASSLGGGRASYNEQFF

J gene: TRBJ2-1
V gene: TRBV7-9
D gene: TRBD2
clone size: .
CDR3 DNA: TGTGCCAGCAGCTTAGATGGCGGTAGCGGGAGTGCGCAGTTCTTC
CDR3 protein: CASSLDGGSGSAQFF